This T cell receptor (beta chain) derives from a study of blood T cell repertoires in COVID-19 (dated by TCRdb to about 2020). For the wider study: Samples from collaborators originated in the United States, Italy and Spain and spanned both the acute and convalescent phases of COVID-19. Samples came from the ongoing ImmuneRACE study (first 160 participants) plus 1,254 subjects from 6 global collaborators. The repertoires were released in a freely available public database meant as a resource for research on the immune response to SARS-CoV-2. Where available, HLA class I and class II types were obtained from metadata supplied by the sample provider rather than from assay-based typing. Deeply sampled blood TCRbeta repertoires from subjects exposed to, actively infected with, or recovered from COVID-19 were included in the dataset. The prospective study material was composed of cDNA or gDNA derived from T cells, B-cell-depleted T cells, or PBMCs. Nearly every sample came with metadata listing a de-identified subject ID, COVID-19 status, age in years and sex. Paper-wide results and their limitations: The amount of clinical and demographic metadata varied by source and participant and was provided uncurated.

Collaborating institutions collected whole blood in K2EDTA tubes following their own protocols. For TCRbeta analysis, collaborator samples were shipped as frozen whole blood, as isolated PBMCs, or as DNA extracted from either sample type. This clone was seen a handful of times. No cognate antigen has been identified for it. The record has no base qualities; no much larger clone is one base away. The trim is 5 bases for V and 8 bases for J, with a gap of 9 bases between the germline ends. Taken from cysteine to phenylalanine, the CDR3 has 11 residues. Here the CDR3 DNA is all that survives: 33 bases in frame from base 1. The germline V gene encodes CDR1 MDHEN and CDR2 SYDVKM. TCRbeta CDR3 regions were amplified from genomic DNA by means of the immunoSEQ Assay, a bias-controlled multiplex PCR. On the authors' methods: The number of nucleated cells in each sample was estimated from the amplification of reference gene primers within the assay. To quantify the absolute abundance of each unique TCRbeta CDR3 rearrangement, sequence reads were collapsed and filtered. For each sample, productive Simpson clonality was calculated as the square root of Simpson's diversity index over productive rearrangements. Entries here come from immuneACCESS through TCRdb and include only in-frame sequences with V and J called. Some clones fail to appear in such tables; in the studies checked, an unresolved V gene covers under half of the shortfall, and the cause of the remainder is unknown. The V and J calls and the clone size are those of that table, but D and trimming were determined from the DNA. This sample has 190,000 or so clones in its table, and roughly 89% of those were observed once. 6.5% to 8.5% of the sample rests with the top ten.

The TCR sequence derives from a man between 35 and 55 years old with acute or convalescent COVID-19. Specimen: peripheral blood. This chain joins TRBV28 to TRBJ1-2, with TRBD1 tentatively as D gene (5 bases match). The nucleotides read TGTGCCAGCAGTACCAGGACAGGCTACACCTTC. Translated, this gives CASSTRTGYTF.